These 10 T cell receptor beta chains were all obtained from the same sample, sequenced in a study of T cell responses to AZD1222 COVID-19 vaccine. The method was immunoSEQ multiplex PCR; TCRdb's version includes in-frame clones alone and lacks a portion of them. The table lists 80,000 to 100,000 clones, 88% of them singletons. The sample here was peripheral blood, taken on day 0 of MenACWY control vaccination. These receptor sequences come from an adult in good health.

This chain uses TRBV4-2 with TRBJ1-6, with D possibly TRBD1 on 6 matching bases. The length of the CDR3 is 18 residues. The V end was cut by 0 bases, the J end by 4 bases, with 16 bases between. Germline V gene data show CDR1 as LGHNA and CDR2 as YNFKEQ. CDR3 sequence (DNA): TGTGCCAGCAGCCAAGAAATGGGGGGGCGCCCGTATAATTCACCCCTCCACTTT. It is translated as CASSQEMGGRPYNSPLHF.

The V and J genes are TRBV6-5 and TRBJ1-2, with 8 bases fitting TRBD1. This CDR3 is 14 amino acids long. The germline V gene encodes CDR1 MNHEY and CDR2 SVGAGI. Losses at the gene ends were 5 bases for V and 5 bases for J; bases not matched to a gene: 7. The CDR3 protein is CASSKRTGPYGYTF. The DNA of the CDR3 is TGTGCCAGCAGTAAACGGACAGGGCCATATGGCTACACCTTC.

The rearrangement joins TRBV7-2 to TRBJ2-3; D gene unclear. Per the germline V gene, CDR1 is SGHTA and CDR2 is FQGNSA. V was cut by 4 bases and J by 3 bases, with 5 bases left in between. CDR3 size: 12 residues. CDR3: CASSSQTDTQYF. CDR3 in DNA: TGTGCCAGCAGCTCCCAAACAGATACGCAGTATTTT.

This clone occurred once. The genes are TRBV5-1 and TRBJ2-5; the D is unclear. CDR1 is SGHRS and CDR2 is YFSETQ in the germline V gene. Deletions cut 2 bases from V and 1 base from J, with 6 bases between. The CDR3 has 13 residues. This CDR3 is CASSLDTQETQYF. CDR3 nucleotides: TGCGCCAGCAGCTTAGACACCCAAGAGACCCAGTACTTC.

The chain couples TRBV13 to TRBJ1-1, with D possibly being TRBD1 (6 bases). The V end was cut by 3 bases, the J end by 4 bases, with 12 bases between. This CDR3 has 14 amino acids. CDR1 is PRHDT, CDR2 FYEKMQ, per germline (reference sequence). CDR3 protein: CASSFGTLGTEAFF. The CDR3 DNA is TGTGCCAGCAGCTTTGGGACATTAGGCACTGAAGCTTTCTTT.

Here the CDR3 DNA reads TGTGCCAGCAGCCGGGACGGGATAGAGACCCAGTACTTC. Residues: CASSRDGIETQYF. The chain has TRBV11-3 and TRBJ2-5; D possibly uses TRBD1 or TRBD2 (5 bases each). CDR1 SGHNT and CDR2 YENEEA come from the germline V gene. The germline V and J ends were trimmed by 5 bases and 4 bases, with 11 bases remaining between them. The CDR3 covers 13 residues.

The chain carries TRBV24-1 and TRBJ2-5; possibly TRBD2 for D (6 bases). The ends were cut back, 4 bases at V and 3 bases at J, with 14 bases in the middle. Germline CDR1 is KGHDR and CDR2 is SFDVKD. The CDR3 length is 15 residues. CDR3 sequence: CATSDPGVAEETQYF. In DNA form, the CDR3 reads TGTGCCACCAGTGACCCCGGGGTAGCGGAAGAGACCCAGTACTTC.

This chain connects TRBV5-1 to TRBJ2-1; 11 positions match TRBD2. This CDR3 has 14 residues. V lost 2 bases and J lost 7; bases outside the gene matches: 2. CDR1 is SGHRS, CDR2 YFSETQ, per germline. CDR3 in amino acids: CASSFSGGANEQFF. Here the CDR3 DNA reads TGCGCCAGCAGCTTTAGCGGGGGGGCAAATGAGCAGTTCTTC.

The gene calls are TRBV6-5 and TRBJ2-7, with D possibly called TRBD1 or TRBD2 (5 bases each). The CDR3 length is 12 residues. Trimming shortened V by 6 bases and J by 10 bases, and 16 bases separated the two germline ends. CDR1 is MNHEY, CDR2 SVGAGI, per germline. The CDR3 here is CASSTGTNTQYF. CDR3 DNA: TGTGCCAGCAGCACCGGGACCAATACACAGTACTTC.

The rearrangement links TRBV28 to TRBJ2-3, with 9 bases lining up with TRBD1. Germline V gene lookup returns CDR1 MDHEN and CDR2 SYDVKM. The V segment lost 5 bases and the J segment 7 bases; nucleotides outside the gene matches: 10. CDR3 length: 15 amino acids. The CDR3 bases are TGTGCCAGCAGTCGACCGGACAGGGGTCGATATACGCAGTATTTT. Translated: CASSRPDRGRYTQYF. Full variable domain (missing parts from reference TRBV28 and TRBJ2-3): DVKVTQSSRYLVKRTGEKVFLECVQDMDHENMFWYRQDPGLGLRLIYFSYDVKMKEKGDIPEGYSVSREKKERFSLILESASTNQTSMYLCASSRPDRGRYTQYFGPGTRLTVL.